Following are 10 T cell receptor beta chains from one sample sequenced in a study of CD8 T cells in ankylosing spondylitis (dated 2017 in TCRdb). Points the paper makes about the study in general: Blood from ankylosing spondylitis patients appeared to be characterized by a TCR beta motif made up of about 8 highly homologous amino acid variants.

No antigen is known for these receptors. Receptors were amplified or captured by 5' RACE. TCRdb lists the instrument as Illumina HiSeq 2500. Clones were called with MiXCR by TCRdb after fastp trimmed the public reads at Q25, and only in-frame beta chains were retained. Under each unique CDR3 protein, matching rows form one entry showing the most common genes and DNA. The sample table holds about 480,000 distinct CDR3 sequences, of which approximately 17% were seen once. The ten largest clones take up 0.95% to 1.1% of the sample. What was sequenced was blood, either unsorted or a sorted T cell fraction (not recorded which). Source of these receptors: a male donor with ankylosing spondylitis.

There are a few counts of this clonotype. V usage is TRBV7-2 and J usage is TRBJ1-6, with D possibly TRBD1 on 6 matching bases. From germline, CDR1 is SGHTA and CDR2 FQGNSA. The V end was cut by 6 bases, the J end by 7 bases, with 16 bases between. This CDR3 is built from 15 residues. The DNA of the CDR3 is TGTGCCAGCAGTTTCGGGGGGGCGAGAAATTCACCCCTCCACTTT. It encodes CASSFGGARNSPLHF.

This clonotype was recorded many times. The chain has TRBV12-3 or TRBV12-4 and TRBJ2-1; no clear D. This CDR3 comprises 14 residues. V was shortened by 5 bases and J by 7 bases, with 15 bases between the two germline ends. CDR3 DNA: TGTGCCAGCAGTGGCCAAATAGCTGGGAATGAGCAGTTCTTC. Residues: CASSGQIAGNEQFF.

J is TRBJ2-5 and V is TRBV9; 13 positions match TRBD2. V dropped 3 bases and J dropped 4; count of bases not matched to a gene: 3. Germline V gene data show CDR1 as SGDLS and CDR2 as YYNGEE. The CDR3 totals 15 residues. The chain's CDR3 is CASSERTSGRETQYF. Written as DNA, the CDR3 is TGTGCCAGCAGCGAGCGGACTAGCGGGAGAGAGACCCAGTACTTC.

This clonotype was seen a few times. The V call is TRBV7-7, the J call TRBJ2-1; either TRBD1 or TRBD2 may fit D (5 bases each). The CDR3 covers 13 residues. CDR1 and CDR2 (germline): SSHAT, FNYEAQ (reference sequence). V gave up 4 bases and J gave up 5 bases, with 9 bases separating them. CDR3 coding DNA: TGTGCCAGCAGCTGGGACCAAAACAATGAGCAGTTCTTC. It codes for CASSWDQNNEQFF.

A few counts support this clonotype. The CDR3 spells CASSGVSYTF. The CDR3 DNA is TGTGCCAGCAGCGGGGTGAGCTACACCTTC. The V gene is TRBV28, the J gene TRBJ1-2; D is unclear. Trimming cost V 6 bases and J 9 bases, with 8 bases left between them. The CDR3 contains 10 residues. Germline V gives CDR1 MDHEN, CDR2 SYDVKM.

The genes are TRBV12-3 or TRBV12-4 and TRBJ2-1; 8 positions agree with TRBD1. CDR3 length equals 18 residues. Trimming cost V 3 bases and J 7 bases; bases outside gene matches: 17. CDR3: CASSLGLMQGAKRNEQFF. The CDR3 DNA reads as TGTGCCAGCAGTTTGGGCTTAATGCAGGGGGCCAAAAGGAATGAGCAGTTCTTC.

CDR3 loop: CASSLAGTFEKPQHF. CDR3 DNA: TGTGCCAGCAGTTTGGCGGGGACCTTCGAGAAGCCCCAGCATTTT. The chain carries TRBV28 and TRBJ1-5, with a possible D match to TRBD1 (5 bases). Germline-derived CDR1 and CDR2 are MDHEN and SYDVKM. CDR3 length: 15 amino acids. Between the trimmed V and J ends, which lost 3 bases and 8 bases, there was a span of 17 bases.

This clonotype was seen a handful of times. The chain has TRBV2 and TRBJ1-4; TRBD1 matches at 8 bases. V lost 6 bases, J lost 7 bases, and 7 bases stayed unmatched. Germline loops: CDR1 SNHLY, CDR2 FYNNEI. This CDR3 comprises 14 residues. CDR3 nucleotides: TGTGCCAGCAGAGGACAGGGAGATCGTGAAAAACTGTTTTTT. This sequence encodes CASRGQGDREKLFF.

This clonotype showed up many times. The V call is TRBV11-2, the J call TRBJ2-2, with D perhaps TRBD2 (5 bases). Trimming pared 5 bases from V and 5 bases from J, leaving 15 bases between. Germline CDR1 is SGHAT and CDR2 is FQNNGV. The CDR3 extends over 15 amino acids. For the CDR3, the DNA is TGTGCCAGCAGCCCGGCCCGCGGGCTGACCGGGGAGCTGTTTTTT. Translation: CASSPARGLTGELFF.

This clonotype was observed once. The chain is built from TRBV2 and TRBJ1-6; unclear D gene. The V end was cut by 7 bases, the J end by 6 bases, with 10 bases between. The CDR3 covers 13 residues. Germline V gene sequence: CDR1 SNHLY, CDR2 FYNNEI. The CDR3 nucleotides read TGTGCCAGCATACGGGCCCCTAATTCACCCCTCCACTTT. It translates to CASIRAPNSPLHF.